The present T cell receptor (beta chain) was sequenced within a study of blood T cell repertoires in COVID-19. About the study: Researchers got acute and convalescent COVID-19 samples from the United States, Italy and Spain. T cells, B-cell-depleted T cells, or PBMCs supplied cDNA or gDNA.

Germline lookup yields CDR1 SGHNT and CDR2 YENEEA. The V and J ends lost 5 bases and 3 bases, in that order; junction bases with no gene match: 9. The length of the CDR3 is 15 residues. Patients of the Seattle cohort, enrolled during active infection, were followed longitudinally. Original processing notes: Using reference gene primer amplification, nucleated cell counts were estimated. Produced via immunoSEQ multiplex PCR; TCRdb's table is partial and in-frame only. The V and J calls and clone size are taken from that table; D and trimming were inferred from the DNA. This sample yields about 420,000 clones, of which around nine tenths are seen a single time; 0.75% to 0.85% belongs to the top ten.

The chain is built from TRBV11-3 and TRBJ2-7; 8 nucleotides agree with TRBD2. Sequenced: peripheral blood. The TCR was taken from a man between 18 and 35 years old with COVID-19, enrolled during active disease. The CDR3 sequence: CASSEGLVGLYEQYF. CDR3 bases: TGTGCCAGCAGCGAGGGACTAGTGGGCCTCTACGAGCAGTACTTC.